This T cell receptor (beta chain) stems from a study of identifying expanded T cells in peripheral blood (dated by TCRdb to between 2018 and 2020). Notes on the research overall: Technical replicates were generated by sequencing separate aliquots of the same genomic DNA pool, and four replicates were compared pairwise.

During the collection period, no infections or other immune events were recorded for the healthy donors. To calibrate time-dependent variance in a beta-binomial model of T-cell clone differential abundance, blood repertoires from healthy donors were used as a training cohort. There were roughly 10 healthy donors in the training cohort, of whom 3 were female and 7 were male. On average the donors were around 39 years old, and their ages spanned about 25 to 64 years. Whole blood, obtained from a commercial supplier, was collected from each healthy donor at three time points spaced roughly 14 days apart. Genomic DNA was extracted from unsorted whole blood for immunosequencing. The CDR3 spans 16 residues, from the cysteine through the phenylalanine. Only the CDR3 DNA stays, 48 bases, in frame from base 1. The germline V gene yields MDHEN for CDR1 and SYDVKM for CDR2. Germline trimming amounts to 2 bases on V and 5 bases on J, with 11 as the count of junction bases outside the gene matches.

The immunoSEQ Assay, which uses bias-controlled multiplex PCR amplification of genomic DNA, was used to profile TCRbeta CDR3 regions. As for how the authors treated the data: To quantify the absolute abundance of each unique TCRbeta CDR3 region, the sequences were collapsed and filtered. Differential abundance was tested with a binomial (Fisher-equivalent) model and with a beta-binomial model adding time-dependent variance fitted from healthy donors. Clones with fewer than 5 combined templates were removed, and a clone was called differentially abundant if the clone's Benjamini-Hochberg FDR was below 0.01. The form v = (b*log(k)+a)^2 was used to model beta-binomial variance as a function of total template count across the two samples. TCRdb retrieved this table from immuneACCESS and kept in-frame rearrangements only. Not all clones are present; in checked studies, unresolved V genes account for under half, and no reason is known for the remainder. V, J and clone size are taken as reported in that table, and D and trimming were inferred from the DNA itself. The sample includes some 70,000 clones, with roughly 90% observed a single time. Over 2.5% of the sample rests with the top ten.

Overall study outcomes, separate from this receptor: The beta-binomial model significantly reduced the number of clones called differentially abundant and the false-positive rate across all healthy-donor time intervals. Across all healthy donors, variance in clone template counts between roughly two-week samples was found to increase significantly with total template count. The authors expected that over much longer intervals, such as months to years, biological variance in healthy repertoires might increase even further. Between technical replicates the binomial model flagged about 1.2 differentially abundant clones, whereas over roughly 2 weeks the binomial model flagged about 16.4 and over approximately 4 weeks 19 to 20.

About this clone: Its antigen remains unidentified. No base quality information exists; no much larger clone differs at one position.

The clonotype was recovered from a person between 18 and 75 years old in good health. The rearranged chain carries TRBV28 and TRBJ2-5; TRBD2 lines up with 7 middle nucleotides. Sequenced material: blood. The DNA is as follows: TGTGCCAGCAGTTTAAATGGGGAGGGCCATGAGGAGACCCAGTACTTC. It specifies CASSLNGEGHEETQYF.